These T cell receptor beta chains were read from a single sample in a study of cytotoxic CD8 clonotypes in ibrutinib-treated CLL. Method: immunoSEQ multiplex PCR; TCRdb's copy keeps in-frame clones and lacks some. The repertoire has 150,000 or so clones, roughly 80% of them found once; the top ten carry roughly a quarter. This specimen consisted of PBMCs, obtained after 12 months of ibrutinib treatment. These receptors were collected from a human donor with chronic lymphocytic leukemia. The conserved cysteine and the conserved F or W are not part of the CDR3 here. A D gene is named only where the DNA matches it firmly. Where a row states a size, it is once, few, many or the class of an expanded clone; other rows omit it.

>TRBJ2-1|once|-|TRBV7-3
ASSLGLSAVDNEQF
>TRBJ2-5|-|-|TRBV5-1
ASSLDRTPSGTQY
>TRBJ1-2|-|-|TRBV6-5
ASSYVTDQYGYT
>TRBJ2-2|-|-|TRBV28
ASSLQFTGELF
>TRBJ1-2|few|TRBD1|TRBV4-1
ASSPQGQGYGYT
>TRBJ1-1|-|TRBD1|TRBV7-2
ASSQSGQGATEAF
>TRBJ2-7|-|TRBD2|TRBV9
ASSGAKTSGGVPYEQY
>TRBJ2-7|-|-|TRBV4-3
ASSQVVAYEQY
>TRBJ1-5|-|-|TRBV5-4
ASSVGGGGYGQPQH
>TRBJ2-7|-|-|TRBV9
ASSVGRTSGDEQY
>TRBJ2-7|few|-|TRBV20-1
SANTEYEQY
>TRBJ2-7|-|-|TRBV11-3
ASSLEGNSYEQY
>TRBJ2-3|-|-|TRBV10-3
AIRSTGSSTDTQY
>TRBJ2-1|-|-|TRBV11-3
ASSSGDWPRSDEQF
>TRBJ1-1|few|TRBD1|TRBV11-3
ASSLTGGLTEAF
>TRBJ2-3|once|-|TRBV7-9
ASSLISREQY
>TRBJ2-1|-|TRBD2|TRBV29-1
SAEPRGRESYNEQF
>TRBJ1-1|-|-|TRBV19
ASSTGDIGAF
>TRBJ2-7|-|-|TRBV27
ASQLSGTLSAYEQY
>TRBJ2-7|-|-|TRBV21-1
ASSKNPGGPDSYEQY
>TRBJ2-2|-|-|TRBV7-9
ASSPSVGTGELF
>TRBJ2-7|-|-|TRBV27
ASSLGRPPGAGGSDEQY
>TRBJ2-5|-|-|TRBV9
ASSVGARETQY
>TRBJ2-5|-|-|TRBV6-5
ASSYSSRWETQY
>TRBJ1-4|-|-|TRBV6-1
ASSDRRDIKLF
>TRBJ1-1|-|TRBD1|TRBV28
ASDPRGRVNTEAF
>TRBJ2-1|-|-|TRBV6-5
ASTRGNEQF
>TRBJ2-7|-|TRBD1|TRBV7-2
ASSSRDRTYEQY
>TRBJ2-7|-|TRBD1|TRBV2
ASRGTADRYYEQY
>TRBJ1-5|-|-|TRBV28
ASSSHQGWSQPQH
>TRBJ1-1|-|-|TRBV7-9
ASSFVRADTEAF
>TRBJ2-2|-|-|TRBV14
ASSPKARVDPGELF
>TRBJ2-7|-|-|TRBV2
ASSEARDSSYEQY
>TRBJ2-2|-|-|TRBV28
ASKQKGSGNTGELF
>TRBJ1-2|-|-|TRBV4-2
ASSRGGLDYGYT
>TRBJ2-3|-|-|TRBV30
AWGWTVGAGTDTQY
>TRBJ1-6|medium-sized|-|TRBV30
AWSVADYNSPLH
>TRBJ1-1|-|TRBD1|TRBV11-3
ASSLASGGRGTEAF
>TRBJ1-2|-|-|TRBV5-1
ASSLDRAGGYT
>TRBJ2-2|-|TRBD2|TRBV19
ASSIEGSGGHTGELF
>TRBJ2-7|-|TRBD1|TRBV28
ASSSRTGGTYEQY
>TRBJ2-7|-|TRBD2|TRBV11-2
ASSPWGEGSYEQY
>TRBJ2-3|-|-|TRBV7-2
ASSPRLSTDTQY
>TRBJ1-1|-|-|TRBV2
ARTDGIMNTEAF
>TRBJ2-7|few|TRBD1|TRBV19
ASSGPGRGLSYEQY
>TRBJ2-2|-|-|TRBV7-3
ASSLSMTGELF
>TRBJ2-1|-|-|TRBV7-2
ASSSEPPYNEQF
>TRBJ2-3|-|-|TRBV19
ASSIAGFVDTQY
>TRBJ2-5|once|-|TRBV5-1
ASTVLGSQQETQY
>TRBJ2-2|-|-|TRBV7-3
ASSLTRGGELF
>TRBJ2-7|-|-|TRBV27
ASSPGEGAYEQY
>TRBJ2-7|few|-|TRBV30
AWSPSGRHEQY
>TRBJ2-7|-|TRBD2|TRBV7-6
ASSSTSGGNYEQY
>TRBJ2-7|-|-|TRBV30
AWGKNREINYEQY
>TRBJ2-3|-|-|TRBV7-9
ASSLTGFDGTDTQY
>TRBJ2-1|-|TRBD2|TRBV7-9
ASSRRLAGGLYNEQF
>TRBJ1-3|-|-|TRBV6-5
ASSESRSGNTIY
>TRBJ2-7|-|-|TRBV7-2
ASSPSGQSYEQY
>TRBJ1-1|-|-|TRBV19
ASSIIDQGKYTEAF